Listed below are T cell receptor beta chains from one sample, sequenced in a study of shared clonotypes between healthy human individuals. Some clones are missing from TCRdb's copy, which holds only in-frame ones; the method was immunoSEQ multiplex PCR. The data hold some 660,000 clones, with 73% observed a single time. What was sequenced was memory CD4+ T cells sorted from blood. These receptors were taken from a woman younger than 45 in good health. Each CDR3 is given with its conserved first and last residue. D genes are given only for firm matches. Some rows have no size entry. The others give once, few or many, or a class for an expanded clone.

TRBD2	-	TRBV7-8	TRBJ2-3	15	CASTEGLAGTDTQYF	TGTGCCAGCACGGAGGGACTAGCGGGCACAGATACGCAGTATTTT
TRBD2	many	TRBV2	TRBJ2-7	15	CASSERTSQTSEQYF	TGTGCCAGCAGTGAAAGGACTAGCCAGACCTCCGAGCAGTACTTC
TRBD2	-	TRBV23-1	TRBJ2-7	13	CASSSGNGGEQYF	TGCGCCAGCAGTAGCGGGAATGGTGGCGAGCAGTACTTC
-	-	TRBV6-5	TRBJ1-6	15	CASSPFSSYNSPLHF	TGTGCCAGCAGTCCTTTTAGCTCCTATAATTCACCCCTCCACTTT
TRBD2	-	TRBV7-7	TRBJ2-1	15	CASSLGGRGYNEQFF	TGTGCCAGCAGCTTGGGAGGGAGGGGCTACAATGAGCAGTTCTTC
TRBD1	-	TRBV23-1	TRBJ2-7	15	CASSQKGQGTYEQYF	TGCGCCAGCAGTCAAAAGGGACAGGGCACCTACGAGCAGTACTTC
TRBD1	-	TRBV11-2	TRBJ2-7	13	CASSSLGQGIEYF	TGTGCCAGCAGCTCGTTGGGACAGGGAATTGAGTACTTC
-	few	TRBV7-2	TRBJ2-7	13	CASSSYLENEQYF	TGTGCCAGCAGCTCGTACCTAGAGAACGAGCAGTACTTC
TRBD1	-	TRBV28	TRBJ1-2	15	CASSAPGQDSWGYTF	TGTGCCAGCAGTGCTCCCGGACAGGACTCGTGGGGCTACACCTTC
TRBD2	once	TRBV5-1	TRBJ2-1	14	CASREIAGINEQFF	TGCGCCAGCAGGGAAATAGCGGGAATCAATGAGCAGTTCTTC
TRBD2	-	TRBV27	TRBJ2-3	16	CASSQTVAGATDTQYF	TGTGCCAGCAGCCAGACCGTAGCGGGAGCAACAGATACGCAGTATTTT
-	-	TRBV20-1	TRBJ2-4	10	CSGGGPIQYF	TGCAGTGGGGGTGGCCCCATTCAGTACTTC
-	-	TRBV27	TRBJ2-6	15	CASSLLNSGANVLTF	TGTGCCAGCAGTTTATTAAACTCTGGGGCCAACGTCCTGACTTTC
-	-	TRBV9	TRBJ1-3	13	CASSGSSGNTIYF	TGTGCCAGCAGCGGGAGCTCTGGAAACACCATATATTTT
-	-	TRBV28	TRBJ1-5	15	CASSFRLYSNQPQHF	TGTGCCAGCAGTTTTCGGCTCTATAGCAATCAGCCCCAGCATTTT
-	few	TRBV27	TRBJ2-2	17	CASSLSAYPSNTGELFF	TGTGCCAGCAGTTTATCGGCCTACCCCTCGAACACCGGGGAGCTGTTTTTT
-	-	TRBV5-1	TRBJ2-1	12	CASSVFGQEQFF	TGCGCCAGCAGCGTTTTCGGACAGGAGCAGTTCTTC
TRBD1	few	TRBV28	TRBJ2-7	14	CASRPRDSHNEQYF	TGTGCCAGCAGACCCCGGGACAGCCATAACGAGCAGTACTTC
-	-	TRBV6-6	TRBJ1-4	14	CASSVVGLREKLFF	TGTGCCAGCAGTGTGGTGGGTCTCAGAGAAAAACTGTTTTTT
-	few	TRBV12-5	TRBJ2-5	12	CASGLDGRPGYF	TGTGCTAGTGGTTTGGACGGACGCCCTGGGTACTTC
-	once	TRBV27	TRBJ2-3	18	CASSLGIREPRGRDTQYF	TGTGCCAGCAGTTTAGGGATCCGGGAGCCCCGAGGGCGGGATACGCAGTATTTT
-	few	TRBV28	TRBJ2-2	15	CASKPESTGTGELFF	TGTGCCAGCAAGCCGGAATCAACAGGGACCGGGGAGCTGTTTTTT
-	-	TRBV29-1	TRBJ1-5	14	CSTLDMDSNQPQHF	TGCAGCACCCTTGACATGGATAGCAATCAGCCCCAGCATTTT
-	-	TRBV9	TRBJ2-7	16	CATQFETESIAYEQYF	TGTGCCACCCAGTTCGAGACAGAAAGTATTGCATACGAGCAGTACTTC
-	-	TRBV7-9	TRBJ2-7	11	CASSYTNEQYF	TGTGCCAGCAGCTATACTAACGAGCAGTACTTC
-	-	TRBV10-2	TRBJ1-1	16	CASSGRGAVPNTEAFF	TGCGCCAGCAGTGGACGGGGCGCTGTGCCGAACACTGAAGCTTTCTTT
TRBD1	few	TRBV28	TRBJ1-1	15	CAILSPGTGWTEAFF	TGTGCCATACTAAGCCCCGGGACAGGGTGGACTGAAGCTTTCTTT